These 10 T cell receptor beta chains originate from one sample sequenced in a study of cytomegalovirus exposure and HLA in healthy donors. In the PCR, 60 Vbeta and 13 Jbeta primers were used. Only in-frame clones appear in the TCRdb table, and some are missing; sequencing was by immunoSEQ multiplex PCR. The sample has 180,000 or so clones; 60% to 85% are singletons. The sequenced sample was PBMCs. The receptors here all came from a man aged 18 to 30 in good health and CMV-seronegative.

The rearrangement links TRBV6-6 to TRBJ2-2, with D maybe TRBD1 (6 bases). The germline CDR1 and CDR2 sequences are MNHNY and SVGAGI (reference sequence). This CDR3 region has 13 residues. With 5 bases removed from V and 4 bases from J, the gap between germline ends came to 8 bases. Here the CDR3 reads CASSARGTGELFF. CDR3 DNA sequence: TGTGCCAGCAGTGCCAGGGGCACCGGGGAGCTGTTTTTT.

The J gene is TRBJ1-1, the V gene TRBV6-1; 8 bases map to TRBD1. Trimming cost V 10 bases and J 11 bases; bases outside gene matches: 9. CDR3 length: 11 residues. Germline V CDR1 and CDR2: MNHNS, SASEGT. CDR3 amino acids: CAINRGSLAFF. CDR3 bases: TGTGCCATAAACAGGGGGAGTTTGGCTTTCTTT.

The CDR3, as DNA: TGTGCCAGCAGCCCACCGGGACAGGGTAAACACGAGCAGTACTTC. Translating it yields CASSPPGQGKHEQYF. The chain joins TRBV7-2 to TRBJ2-7; 9 bases match TRBD1. CDR1 and CDR2 (germline): SGHTA, FQGNSA. The V segment lost 5 bases and the J segment 5 bases; nucleotides outside the gene matches: 10. The CDR3 loop spans 15 amino acids.

This sequence joins TRBV7-9 and TRBJ1-1, with 10 positions matching TRBD1. CDR1 SEHNR and CDR2 FQNEAQ come from the germline V gene (reference sequence). The CDR3 runs to 16 residues. J gave up 6 bases and V 4 bases, and 11 bases lay outside the gene matches. Here the CDR3 DNA reads TGTGCCAGCAGCTCACCTAGGACAGGGGGACCTCCTGAAGCTTTCTTT. It translates to CASSSPRTGGPPEAFF.

The chain is built from TRBV5-1 and TRBJ1-1; D possibly corresponds to TRBD1 (5 bases). Germline CDR1 reads SGHRS; CDR2 reads YFSETQ. The CDR3 totals 12 residues. Trimming took off 4 bases at V and 7 bases at J, with 11 bases between the two ends. In DNA form, the CDR3 reads TGCGCCAGCAGCATTGGGGGGTTTGAAGCTTTCTTT. It yields the protein CASSIGGFEAFF.

The rearrangement links TRBV6-1 to TRBJ1-2; possibly TRBD1 for D (6 bases). Germline V gives CDR1 MNHNS, CDR2 SASEGT. Trimming left V 0 bases short and J 4 bases short, with 15 bases between. The CDR3 has 16 residues. The DNA for the CDR3 is TGTGCCAGCAGTGAAGCACCAGGGGATGGGAGCTATGGCTACACCTTC. Translating gives CASSEAPGDGSYGYTF.

The V call is TRBV4-1, the J call TRBJ2-7; 9 bases match TRBD2. The germline V gene has CDR1 MGHRA and CDR2 YSYEKL. V lost 1 base and J lost 7; bases outside the gene matches: 8. This CDR3 spans 15 amino acids. The CDR3 region is CASSQVGGRAGEQYF. The CDR3 DNA reads as TGCGCCAGCAGCCAAGTCGGCGGGAGGGCCGGGGAGCAGTACTTC.

The sample holds a few counts of this clone. The chain uses TRBV5-1 and TRBJ1-4; D is possibly TRBD1 (5 bases). Trimming took 4 bases from V and 7 from J, leaving 17 bases between them. The CDR3 length is 15 residues. CDR1 and CDR2 (germline): SGHRS, YFSETQ. The DNA of the CDR3 is TGCGCCAGCAGCCCGGGCAGGGCTAGTTTTGAAAAACTGTTTTTT. Its protein is CASSPGRASFEKLFF.

This clone was counted a few times. This chain connects TRBV27 to TRBJ1-5; 10 bases are shared with TRBD1. Looked up from germline, CDR1 is MNHEY and CDR2 is SMNVEV (reference sequence). Trimming cost V 10 bases and J 4 bases; bases outside gene matches: 10. The CDR3 length is 15 residues. This CDR3 is CATSARDRGNQPQHF. The CDR3 DNA follows: TGTGCCACCTCGGCGAGGGACAGGGGTAATCAGCCCCAGCATTTT.

The chain has TRBV18 and TRBJ2-7, with D uncertain. This CDR3 region has 14 residues. Trimming took 2 bases from V and 0 from J, leaving 8 bases between them. In germline, CDR1 is KGHSH, CDR2 LQKENI. The CDR3 region is CASSPGPPSYEQYF. The DNA for the CDR3 is TGTGCCAGCTCACCAGGGCCGCCCTCCTACGAGCAGTACTTC. The entire variable domain, with the rest obtained from reference TRBV18 and TRBJ2-7, is as follows: NAGVMQNPRHLVRRRGQEARLRCSPMKGHSHVYWYRQLPEEGLKFMVYLQKENIIDESGMPKERFSAEFPKEGPSILRIQQVVRGDSAAYFCASSPGPPSYEQYFGPGTRLTVT.